Following are 2 T cell receptor beta chains from one sample sequenced in a study of tumor-infiltrating lymphocytes in primary liver carcinoma. From around 0.5 ug of total RNA, TCR beta-specific cDNA was reverse-transcribed using a constant-region primer. Libraries covering TCR beta were generated through three nested multiplex PCR rounds (using a slightly modified ARM-PCR). TRBV1-TRBV30 forward primers paired with a C-beta reverse primer were used in the first two PCR rounds, which ran around 10 cycles each. TCRdb fed the multiplex PCR reads into MiXCR, producing one record per CDR3 protein. The data contain 90,000 to 150,000 distinct CDR3 sequences, around 70% of them seen just once; the ten biggest clones take up over 8%. From roughly 20-30 mg of unsorted bulk tissue, DNA and RNA were co-extracted together. The specimen was tumor-adjacent normal liver tissue. All receptors come from a woman between 55 and 75 years old with primary liver carcinoma and hepatitis B virus infection.

This clonotype was counted many times. The gene calls are TRBV29-1 and TRBJ2-7; D might be TRBD2 (5 bases). There are 12 residues in the CDR3. V was trimmed by 4 bases and J by 1 base, leaving 8 bases between them. Per the germline V gene, CDR1 is SQVTM and CDR2 is ANQGSEA. For the CDR3, the DNA is TGCAGCGTTGCTCGGGGTTCCTACGAGCAGTACTTC. Translating it yields CSVARGSYEQYF.

With respect to this clonotype: No conserved phenylalanine or tryptophan is present at the end of the CDR3, so a read error is the likely explanation. V usage is TRBV5-1 and J usage is TRBJ2-3; D is perhaps TRBD1 (5 bases). Germline loops: CDR1 SGHRS, CDR2 YFSETQ. This CDR3 is 15 amino acids long. With 7 bases removed from V and 6 bases from J, the gap between germline ends came to 21 bases. The CDR3 is CASSPGSDDTDTQYP. The CDR3 region has the DNA TGCGCCAGCTCGCCAGGGTCAGACGACACTGATACGCAGTATCCT.